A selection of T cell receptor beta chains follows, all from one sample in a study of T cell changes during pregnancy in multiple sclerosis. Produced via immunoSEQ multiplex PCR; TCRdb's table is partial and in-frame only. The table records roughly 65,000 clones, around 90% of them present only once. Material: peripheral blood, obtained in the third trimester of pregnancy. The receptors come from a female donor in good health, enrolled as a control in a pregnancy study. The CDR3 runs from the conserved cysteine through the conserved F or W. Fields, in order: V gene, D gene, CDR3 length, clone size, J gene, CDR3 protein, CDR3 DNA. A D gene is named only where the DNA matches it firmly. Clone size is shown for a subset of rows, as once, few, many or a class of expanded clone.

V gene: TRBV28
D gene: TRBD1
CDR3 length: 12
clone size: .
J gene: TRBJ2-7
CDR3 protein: CASSSSGTGPLF
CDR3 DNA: TGTGCCAGCAGTTCCTCCGGGACAGGGCCTTTATTC

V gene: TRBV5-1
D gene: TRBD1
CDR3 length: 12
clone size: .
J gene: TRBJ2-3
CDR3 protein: CASSFSGTEKYF
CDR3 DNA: TGCGCCAGCAGCTTCTCCGGGACAGAAAAGTATTTT

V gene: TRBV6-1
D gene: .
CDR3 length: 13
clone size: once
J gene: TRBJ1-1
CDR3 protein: CASSPRANTEAFF
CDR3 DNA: TGTGCCAGCAGTCCTCGCGCGAACACTGAAGCTTTCTTT

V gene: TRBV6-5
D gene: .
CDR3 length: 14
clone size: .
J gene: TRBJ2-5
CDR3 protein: CASSYKTGRETQYF
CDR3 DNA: TGTGCCAGCAGCTATAAGACGGGGAGGGAGACCCAGTACTTC

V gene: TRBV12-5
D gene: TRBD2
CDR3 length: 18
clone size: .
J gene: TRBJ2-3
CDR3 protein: CASGLAKTSGGAIDTQYF
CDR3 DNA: TGTGCTAGTGGTTTGGCGAAAACTAGCGGGGGGGCGATAGATACGCAGTATTTT

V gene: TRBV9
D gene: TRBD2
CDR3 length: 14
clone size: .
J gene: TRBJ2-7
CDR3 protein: CASTPGAGGYEQYF
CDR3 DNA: TGTGCCAGCACCCCGGGAGCGGGGGGCTACGAGCAGTACTTC

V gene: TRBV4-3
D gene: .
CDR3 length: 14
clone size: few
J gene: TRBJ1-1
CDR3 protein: CASSQDIRSGEAFF
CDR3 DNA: TGCGCCAGCAGCCAAGATATAAGGTCCGGGGAAGCTTTCTTT

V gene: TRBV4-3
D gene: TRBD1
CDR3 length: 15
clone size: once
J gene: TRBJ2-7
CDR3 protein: CASSQTKGQGYEQYF
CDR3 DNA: TGCGCCAGCAGCCAAACTAAAGGACAGGGGTACGAGCAGTACTTC

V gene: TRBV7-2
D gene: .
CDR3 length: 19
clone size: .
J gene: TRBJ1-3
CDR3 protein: CASSFRVITGRTSGNTIYF
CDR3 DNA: TGTGCCAGCAGCTTTCGGGTGATAACAGGACGGACCTCTGGAAACACCATATATTTT

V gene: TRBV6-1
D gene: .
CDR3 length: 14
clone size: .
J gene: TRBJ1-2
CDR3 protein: CASSEYSWAGGYTF
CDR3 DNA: TGTGCCAGCAGTGAATACTCGTGGGCAGGTGGCTACACCTTC

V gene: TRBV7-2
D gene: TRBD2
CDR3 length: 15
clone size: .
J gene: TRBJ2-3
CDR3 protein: CASSLGGGARDTQYF
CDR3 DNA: TGTGCCAGCAGCTTAGGCGGGGGGGCAAGGGATACGCAGTATTTT

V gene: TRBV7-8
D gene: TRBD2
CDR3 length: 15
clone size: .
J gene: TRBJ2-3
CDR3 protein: CASSSRGGDADTQYF
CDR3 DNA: TGTGCCAGCAGCTCGCGGGGGGGGGACGCAGATACGCAGTATTTT

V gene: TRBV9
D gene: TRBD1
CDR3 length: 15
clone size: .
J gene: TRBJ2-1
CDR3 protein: CASSPSRGRYNEQFF
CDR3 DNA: TGTGCCAGCAGCCCCTCGAGGGGGCGATACAATGAGCAGTTCTTC

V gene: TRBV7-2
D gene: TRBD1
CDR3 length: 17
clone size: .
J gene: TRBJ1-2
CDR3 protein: CASSPRQGSTGDYGYTF
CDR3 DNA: TGTGCCAGCAGCCCCCGACAGGGGAGCACCGGCGACTATGGCTACACCTTC

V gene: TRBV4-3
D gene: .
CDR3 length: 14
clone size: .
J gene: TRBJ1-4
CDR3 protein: CASSPSRGGGKLFF
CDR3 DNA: TGCGCCAGCAGCCCAAGTCGGGGTGGCGGAAAACTGTTTTTT

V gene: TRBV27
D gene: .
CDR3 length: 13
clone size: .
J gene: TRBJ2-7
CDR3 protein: CASSLVGAYEQYF
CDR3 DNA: TGTGCCAGCAGTTTGGTCGGTGCCTACGAGCAGTACTTC

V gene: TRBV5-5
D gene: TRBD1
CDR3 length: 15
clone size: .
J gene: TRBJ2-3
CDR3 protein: CASSSGTGGWDTQYF
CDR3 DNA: TGTGCCAGCAGCTCCGGGACAGGGGGGTGGGATACGCAGTATTTT

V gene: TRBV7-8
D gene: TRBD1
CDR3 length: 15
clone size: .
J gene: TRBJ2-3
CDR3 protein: CASSLAQGARDTQYF
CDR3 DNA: TGTGCCAGCAGCTTAGCCCAGGGGGCGCGAGATACGCAGTATTTT

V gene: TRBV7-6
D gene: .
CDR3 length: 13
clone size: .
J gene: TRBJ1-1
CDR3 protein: CASSLSVSGEAFF
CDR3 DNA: TGTGCCAGCAGCTTATCCGTCAGCGGTGAAGCTTTCTTT

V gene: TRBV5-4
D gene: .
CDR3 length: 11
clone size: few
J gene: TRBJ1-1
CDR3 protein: CASGGDTEAFF
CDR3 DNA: TGTGCCAGCGGGGGGGACACTGAAGCTTTCTTT

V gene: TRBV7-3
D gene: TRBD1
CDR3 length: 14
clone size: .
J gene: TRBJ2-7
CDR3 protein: CASSRGQGLYEQYF
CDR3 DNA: TGTGCCAGCAGCCGGGGACAGGGACTCTACGAGCAGTACTTC

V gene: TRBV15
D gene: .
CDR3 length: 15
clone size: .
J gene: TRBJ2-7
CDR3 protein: CATSRDGGLKYEQYF
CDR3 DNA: TGTGCCACCAGCAGAGATGGAGGGCTGAAGTACGAGCAGTACTTC

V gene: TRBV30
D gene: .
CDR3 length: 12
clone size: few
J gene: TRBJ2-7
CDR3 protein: CAWSPGVIEQYF
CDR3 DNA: TGTGCCTGGAGTCCGGGGGTCATCGAGCAGTACTTC

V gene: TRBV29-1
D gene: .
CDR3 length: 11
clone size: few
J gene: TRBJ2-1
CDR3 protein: CSVGQGQMQFF
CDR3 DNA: TGCAGCGTTGGACAAGGACAGATGCAGTTCTTC

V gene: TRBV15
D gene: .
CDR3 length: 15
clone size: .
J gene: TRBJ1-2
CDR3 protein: CATSRGTATNYGYTF
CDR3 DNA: TGTGCCACCAGCAGAGGGACAGCTACTAACTATGGCTACACCTTC

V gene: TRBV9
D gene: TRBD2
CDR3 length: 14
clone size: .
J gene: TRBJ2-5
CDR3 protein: CASSRSGGAETQYF
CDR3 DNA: TGTGCCAGCAGCCGAAGCGGGGGGGCTGAGACCCAGTACTTC

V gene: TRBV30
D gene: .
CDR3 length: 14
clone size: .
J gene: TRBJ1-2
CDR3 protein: CAWSVLGFSGGYTF
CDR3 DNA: TGTGCCTGGAGTGTACTTGGGTTCTCGGGAGGCTACACCTTC

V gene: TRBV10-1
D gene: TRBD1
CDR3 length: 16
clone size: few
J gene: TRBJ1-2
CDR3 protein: CASRQGLLTPNYGYTF
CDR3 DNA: TGCGCCAGCAGACAGGGGCTACTAACTCCTAACTATGGCTACACCTTC

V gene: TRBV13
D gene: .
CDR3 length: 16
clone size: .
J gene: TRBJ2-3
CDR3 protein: CASSLGWAGRTDTQYF
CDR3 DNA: TGTGCCAGCAGCTTAGGCTGGGCGGGGCGCACAGATACGCAGTATTTT

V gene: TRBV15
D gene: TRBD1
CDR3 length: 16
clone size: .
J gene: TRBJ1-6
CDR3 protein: CATSRGTTGEGSPLHF
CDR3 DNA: TGTGCCACCAGCAGAGGGACGACAGGGGAAGGATCACCCCTCCACTTT

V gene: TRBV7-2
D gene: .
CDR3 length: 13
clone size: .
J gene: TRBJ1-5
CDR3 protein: CASSFDRNQPQHF
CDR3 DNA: TGTGCCAGCAGCTTCGACAGGAATCAGCCCCAGCATTTT

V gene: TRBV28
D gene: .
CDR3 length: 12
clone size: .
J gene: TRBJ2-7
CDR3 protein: CASAEASYEQYF
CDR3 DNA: TGTGCCAGCGCGGAGGCATCCTACGAGCAGTACTTC

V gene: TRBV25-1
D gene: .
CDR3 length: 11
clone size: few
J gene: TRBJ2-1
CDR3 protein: CASSQEVEQFF
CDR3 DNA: TGTGCCAGCAGCCAGGAGGTTGAGCAGTTCTTC

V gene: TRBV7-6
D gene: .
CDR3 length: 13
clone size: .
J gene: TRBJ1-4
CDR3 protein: CASSSSLNEKLFF
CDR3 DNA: TGTGCCAGCAGCTCGAGCCTTAATGAAAAACTGTTTTTT

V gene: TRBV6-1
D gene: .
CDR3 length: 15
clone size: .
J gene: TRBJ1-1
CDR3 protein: CASVTRGGANTEAFF
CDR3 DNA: TGTGCCAGCGTTACGAGGGGGGGAGCGAACACTGAAGCTTTCTTT

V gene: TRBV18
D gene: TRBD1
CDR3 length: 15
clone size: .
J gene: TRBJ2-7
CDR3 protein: CASSRGQGENYEQYF
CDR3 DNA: TGTGCCAGCTCCAGAGGACAGGGAGAAAACTACGAGCAGTACTTC

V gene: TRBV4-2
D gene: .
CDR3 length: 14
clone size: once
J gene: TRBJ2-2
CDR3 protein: CASERGTFTGELFF
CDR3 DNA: TGTGCCAGCGAACGGGGGACGTTCACCGGGGAGCTGTTTTTT

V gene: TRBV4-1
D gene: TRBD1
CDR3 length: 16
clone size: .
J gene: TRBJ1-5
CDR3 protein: CASSQQGAQGNQPQHF
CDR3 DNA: TGCGCCAGCAGCCAGCAGGGGGCGCAGGGCAATCAGCCCCAGCATTTT

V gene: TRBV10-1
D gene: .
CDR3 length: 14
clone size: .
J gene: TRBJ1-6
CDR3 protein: CASSERVKNSPLHF
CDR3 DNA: TGCGCCAGCAGTGAACGGGTAAAGAATTCACCCCTCCACTTT

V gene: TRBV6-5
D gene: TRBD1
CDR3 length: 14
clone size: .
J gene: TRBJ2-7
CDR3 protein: CASSSGQGLREQYF
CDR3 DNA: TGTGCCAGCAGTTCCGGACAGGGACTGCGCGAGCAGTACTTC

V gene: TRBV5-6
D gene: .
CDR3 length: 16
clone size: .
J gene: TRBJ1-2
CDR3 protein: CASSLGGRGGNYGYTF
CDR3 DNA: TGTGCCAGCAGCTTGGGGGGCCGGGGAGGAAACTATGGCTACACCTTC

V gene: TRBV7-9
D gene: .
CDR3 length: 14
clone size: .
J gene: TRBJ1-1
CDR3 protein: CASSLSAMNTEAFF
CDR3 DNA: TGTGCCAGCAGCCTTTCAGCGATGAACACTGAAGCTTTCTTT

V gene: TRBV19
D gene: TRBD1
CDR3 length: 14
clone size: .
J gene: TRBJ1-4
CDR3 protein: CARGTGAKAQKLFF
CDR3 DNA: TGTGCCAGGGGCACAGGGGCCAAGGCTCAAAAACTGTTTTTT

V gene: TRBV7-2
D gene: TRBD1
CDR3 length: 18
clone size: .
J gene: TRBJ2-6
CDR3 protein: CASSPRTGAYSGANVLTF
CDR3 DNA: TGTGCCAGCAGCCCACGGACAGGGGCATACTCTGGGGCCAACGTCCTGACTTTC

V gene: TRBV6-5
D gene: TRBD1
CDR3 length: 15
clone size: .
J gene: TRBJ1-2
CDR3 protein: CASRPTGAKTYGYTF
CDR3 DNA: TGTGCCAGCAGACCTACAGGGGCAAAGACCTATGGCTACACCTTC

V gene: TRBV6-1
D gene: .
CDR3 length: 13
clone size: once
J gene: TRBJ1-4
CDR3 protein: CASSQDPGGKLFF
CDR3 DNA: TGTGCCAGCAGCCAAGACCCCGGCGGTAAACTGTTTTTT

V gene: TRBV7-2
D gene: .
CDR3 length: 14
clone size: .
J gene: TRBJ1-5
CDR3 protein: CASSPTPVGQPQHF
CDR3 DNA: TGTGCCAGCAGCCCCACTCCCGTCGGTCAGCCCCAGCATTTT

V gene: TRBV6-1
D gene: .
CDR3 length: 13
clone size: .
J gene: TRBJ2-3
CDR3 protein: CASSEKGTDTQYF
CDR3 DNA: TGTGCCAGCAGTGAAAAGGGGACAGATACGCAGTATTTT

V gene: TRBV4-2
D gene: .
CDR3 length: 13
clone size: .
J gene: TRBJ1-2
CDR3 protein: CASSQDLADGYTF
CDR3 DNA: TGTGCCAGCAGCCAAGATCTGGCCGATGGCTACACCTTC

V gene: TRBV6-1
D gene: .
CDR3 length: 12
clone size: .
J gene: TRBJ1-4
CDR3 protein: CASTDSNEKLFF
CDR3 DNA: TGTGCCAGCACCGACAGTAATGAAAAACTGTTTTTT

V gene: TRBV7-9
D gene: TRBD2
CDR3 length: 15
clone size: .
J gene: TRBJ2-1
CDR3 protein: CASSLRGLDNNEQFF
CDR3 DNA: TGTGCCAGCAGCTTAAGGGGACTAGACAACAATGAGCAGTTCTTC

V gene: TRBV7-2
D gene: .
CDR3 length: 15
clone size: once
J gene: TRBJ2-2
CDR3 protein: CASSPWAPESGELFF
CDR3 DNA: TGTGCCAGCAGCCCGTGGGCCCCAGAATCCGGGGAGCTGTTTTTT

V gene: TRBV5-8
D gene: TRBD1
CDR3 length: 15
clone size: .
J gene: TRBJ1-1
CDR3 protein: CASSWSGQGNTEAFF
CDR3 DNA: TGTGCCAGCAGCTGGTCCGGACAGGGAAACACTGAAGCTTTCTTT